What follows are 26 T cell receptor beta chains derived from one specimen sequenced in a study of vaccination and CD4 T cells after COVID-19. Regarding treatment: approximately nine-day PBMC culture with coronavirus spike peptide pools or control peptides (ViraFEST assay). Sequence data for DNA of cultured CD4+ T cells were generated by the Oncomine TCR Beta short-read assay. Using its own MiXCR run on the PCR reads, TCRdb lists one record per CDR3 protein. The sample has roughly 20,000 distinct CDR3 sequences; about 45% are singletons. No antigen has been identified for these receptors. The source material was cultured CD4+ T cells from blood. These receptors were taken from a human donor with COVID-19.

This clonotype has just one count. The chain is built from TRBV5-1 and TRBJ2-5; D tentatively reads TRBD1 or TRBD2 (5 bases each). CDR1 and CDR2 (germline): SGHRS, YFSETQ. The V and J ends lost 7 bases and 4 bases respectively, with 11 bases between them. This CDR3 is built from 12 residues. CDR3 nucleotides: TGCGCCAGCCGGGGACGGAGAGAGACCCAGTACTTC. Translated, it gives CASRGRRETQYF.

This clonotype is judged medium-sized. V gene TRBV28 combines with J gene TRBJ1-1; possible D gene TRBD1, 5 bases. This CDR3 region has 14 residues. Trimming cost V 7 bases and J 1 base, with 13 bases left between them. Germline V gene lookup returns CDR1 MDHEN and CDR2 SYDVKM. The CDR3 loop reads CASTRRGWNTEAFF. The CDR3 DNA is TGTGCCAGCACGCGGCGGGGGTGGAACACTGAAGCTTTCTTT.

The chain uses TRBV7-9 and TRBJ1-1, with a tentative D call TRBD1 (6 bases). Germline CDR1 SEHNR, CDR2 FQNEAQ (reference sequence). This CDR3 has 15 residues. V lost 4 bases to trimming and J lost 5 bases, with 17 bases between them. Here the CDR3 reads CASSSHGDTGTEAFF. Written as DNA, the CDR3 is TGTGCCAGCAGCTCCCATGGGGACACCGGGACTGAAGCTTTCTTT. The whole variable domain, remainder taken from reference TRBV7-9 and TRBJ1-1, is DTGVSQNPRHKITKRGQNVTFRCDPISEHNRLYWYRQTLGQGPEFLTYFQNEAQLEKSRLLSDRFSAERPKGSFSTLEIQRTEQGDSAMYLCASSSHGDTGTEAFFGQGTRLTVV.

This CDR3 is CSARVSSLTGRGGYTF. In DNA, the CDR3 is TGCAGTGCTAGGGTTTCCTCCCTGACAGGCCGAGGGGGCTACACCTTC. The chain joins TRBV20-1 to TRBJ1-2; D might be TRBD1 (6 bases). Looked up from germline, CDR1 is DFQATT and CDR2 is SNEGSKA (reference sequence). Trimming left V 3 bases short and J 8 bases short, with 25 bases between. The CDR3 loop spans 16 amino acids.

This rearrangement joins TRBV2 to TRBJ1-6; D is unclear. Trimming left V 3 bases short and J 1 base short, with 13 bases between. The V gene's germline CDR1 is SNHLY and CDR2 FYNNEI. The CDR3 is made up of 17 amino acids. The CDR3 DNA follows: TGTGCCAGCAGTGAGGAGGATCCCAAGTCCTATAATTCACCCCTCCACTTT. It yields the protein CASSEEDPKSYNSPLHF.

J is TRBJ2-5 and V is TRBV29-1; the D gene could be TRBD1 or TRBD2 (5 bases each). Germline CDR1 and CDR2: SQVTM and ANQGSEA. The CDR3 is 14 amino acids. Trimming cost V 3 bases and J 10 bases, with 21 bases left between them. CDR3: CSVEVGQGTRDQYF. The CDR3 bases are TGCAGCGTTGAGGTGGGGCAGGGTACCCGGGACCAGTACTTC.

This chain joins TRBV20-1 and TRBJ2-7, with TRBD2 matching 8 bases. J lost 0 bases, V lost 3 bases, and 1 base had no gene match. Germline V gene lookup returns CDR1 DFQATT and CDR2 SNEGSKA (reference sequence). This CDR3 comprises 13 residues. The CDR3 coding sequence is TGCAGTGCTAGCGGGGGGGACTCCTACGAGCAGTACTTC. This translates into CSASGGDSYEQYF.

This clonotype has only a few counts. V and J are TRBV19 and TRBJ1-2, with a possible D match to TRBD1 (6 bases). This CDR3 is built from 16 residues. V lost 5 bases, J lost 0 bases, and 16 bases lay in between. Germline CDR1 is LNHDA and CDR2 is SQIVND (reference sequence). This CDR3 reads CASSFPLTGTNYGYTF. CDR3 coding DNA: TGTGCCAGTAGTTTCCCGTTGACAGGTACTAACTATGGCTACACCTTC.

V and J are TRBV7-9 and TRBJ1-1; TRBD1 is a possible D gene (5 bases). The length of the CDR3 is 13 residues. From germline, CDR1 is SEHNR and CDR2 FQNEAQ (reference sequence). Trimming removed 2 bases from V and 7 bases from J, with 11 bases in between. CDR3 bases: TGTGCCAGCAGCTTACTCGGGGCCGGTGAAGCTTTCTTT. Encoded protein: CASSLLGAGEAFF.

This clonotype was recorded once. The CDR3 loop reads CSVEQTGAGANVLTF. The CDR3 DNA reads as TGCAGCGTTGAACAGACAGGGGCTGGGGCCAACGTCCTGACTTTC. The V and J genes are TRBV29-1 and TRBJ2-6; 8 nucleotides line up with TRBD1. Trimming cost V 2 bases and J 2 bases; bases outside gene matches: 2. CDR3 length: 15 amino acids. The germline V gene has CDR1 SQVTM and CDR2 ANQGSEA.

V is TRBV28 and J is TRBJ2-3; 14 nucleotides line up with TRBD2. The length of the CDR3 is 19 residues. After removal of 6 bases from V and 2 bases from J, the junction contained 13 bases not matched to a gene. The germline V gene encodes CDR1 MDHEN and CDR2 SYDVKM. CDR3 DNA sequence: TGTGCCAGCAGCACTCCGGGACTAGCGGGGGACGGAAACACAGATACGCAGTATTTT. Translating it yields CASSTPGLAGDGNTDTQYF.

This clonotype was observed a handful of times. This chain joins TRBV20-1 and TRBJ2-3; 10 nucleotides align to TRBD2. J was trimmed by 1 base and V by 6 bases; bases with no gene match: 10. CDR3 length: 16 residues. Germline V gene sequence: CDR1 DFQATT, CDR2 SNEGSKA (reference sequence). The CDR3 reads CSAEMRLAGGTDTQYF. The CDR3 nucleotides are TGCAGTGCGGAGATGCGGCTAGCGGGAGGCACAGATACGCAGTATTTT.

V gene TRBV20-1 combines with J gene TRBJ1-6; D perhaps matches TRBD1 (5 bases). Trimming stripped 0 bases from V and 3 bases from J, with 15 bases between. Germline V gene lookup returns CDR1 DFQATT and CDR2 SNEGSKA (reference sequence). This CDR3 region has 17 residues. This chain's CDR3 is CSAREGEEGSYNSPLHF. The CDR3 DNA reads TGCAGTGCTAGAGAGGGGGAGGAGGGGAGCTATAATTCACCCCTCCACTTT.

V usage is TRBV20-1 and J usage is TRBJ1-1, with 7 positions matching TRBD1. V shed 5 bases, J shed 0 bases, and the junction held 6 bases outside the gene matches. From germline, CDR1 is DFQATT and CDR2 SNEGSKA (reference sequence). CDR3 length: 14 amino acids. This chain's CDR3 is CSAPGGGLNTEAFF. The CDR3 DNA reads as TGCAGTGCTCCAGGGGGAGGGCTGAACACTGAAGCTTTCTTT.

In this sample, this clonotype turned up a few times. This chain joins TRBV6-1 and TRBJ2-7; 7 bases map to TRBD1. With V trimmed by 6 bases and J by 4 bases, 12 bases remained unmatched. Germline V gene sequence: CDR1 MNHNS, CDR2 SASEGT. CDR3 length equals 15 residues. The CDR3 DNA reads TGTGCCAGCAGCCCTACTCTAAGACAGGGTTACGAGCAGTACTTC. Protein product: CASSPTLRQGYEQYF.

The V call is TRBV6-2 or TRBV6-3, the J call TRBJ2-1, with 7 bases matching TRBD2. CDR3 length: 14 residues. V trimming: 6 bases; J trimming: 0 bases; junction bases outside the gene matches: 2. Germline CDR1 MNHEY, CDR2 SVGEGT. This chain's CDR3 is CASRPGGSYNEQFF. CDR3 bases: TGTGCCAGCAGGCCGGGGGGCTCCTACAATGAGCAGTTCTTC.

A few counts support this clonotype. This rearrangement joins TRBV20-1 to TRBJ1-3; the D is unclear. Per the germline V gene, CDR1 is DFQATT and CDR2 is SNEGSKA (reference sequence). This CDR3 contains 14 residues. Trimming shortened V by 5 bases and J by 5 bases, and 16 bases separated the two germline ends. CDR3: CSAGEPSGRNTIYF. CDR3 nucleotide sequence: TGCAGTGCTGGGGAGCCTAGCGGGAGAAACACCATATATTTT.

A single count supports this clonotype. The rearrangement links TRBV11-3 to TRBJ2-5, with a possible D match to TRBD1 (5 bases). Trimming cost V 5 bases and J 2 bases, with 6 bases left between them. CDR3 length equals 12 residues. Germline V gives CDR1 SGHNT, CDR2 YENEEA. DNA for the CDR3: TGTGCCAGCAGCGCAGGGCAAGAGACCCAGTACTTC. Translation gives CASSAGQETQYF.

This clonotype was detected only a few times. CDR3 protein: CASSLPGTSGQETQYF. The CDR3 nucleotides are TGTGCCAGCAGCTTGCCCGGGACTAGCGGGCAAGAGACCCAGTACTTC. The J gene is TRBJ2-5, the V gene TRBV5-4; 12 positions match TRBD2. From germline, CDR1 is SGHNT and CDR2 YYREEE (reference sequence). The CDR3 runs to 16 residues. Trimming removed 1 base from V and 2 bases from J; junction bases left unmatched: 3.

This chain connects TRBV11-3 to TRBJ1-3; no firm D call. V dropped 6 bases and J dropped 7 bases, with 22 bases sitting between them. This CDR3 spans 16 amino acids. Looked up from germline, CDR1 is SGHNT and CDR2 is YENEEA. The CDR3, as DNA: TGTGCCAGCAGTCGCACAAGGTCATCCCCGGGGAACACCATATATTTT. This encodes CASSRTRSSPGNTIYF.

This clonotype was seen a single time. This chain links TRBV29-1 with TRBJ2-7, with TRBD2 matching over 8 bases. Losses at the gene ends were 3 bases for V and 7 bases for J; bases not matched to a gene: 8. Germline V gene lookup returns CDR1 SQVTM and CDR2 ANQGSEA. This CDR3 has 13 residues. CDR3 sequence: CSVDSGSGGEQYF. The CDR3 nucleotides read TGCAGCGTTGACTCAGGTTCGGGGGGGGAGCAGTACTTC.

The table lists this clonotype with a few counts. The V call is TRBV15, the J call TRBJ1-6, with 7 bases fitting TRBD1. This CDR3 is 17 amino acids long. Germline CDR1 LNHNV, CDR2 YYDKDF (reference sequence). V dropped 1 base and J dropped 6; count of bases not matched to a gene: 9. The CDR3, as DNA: TGTGCCACCAGCAGAGGACCGGGGACAGCGCTTAATTCACCCCTCCACTTT. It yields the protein CATSRGPGTALNSPLHF.

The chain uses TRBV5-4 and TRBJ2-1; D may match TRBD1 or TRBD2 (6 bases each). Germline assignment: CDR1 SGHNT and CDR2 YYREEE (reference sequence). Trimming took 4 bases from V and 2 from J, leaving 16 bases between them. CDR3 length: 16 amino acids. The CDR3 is CASSHPVGGPYNEQFF. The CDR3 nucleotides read TGTGCCAGCAGCCACCCGGTCGGGGGCCCCTACAATGAGCAGTTCTTC.

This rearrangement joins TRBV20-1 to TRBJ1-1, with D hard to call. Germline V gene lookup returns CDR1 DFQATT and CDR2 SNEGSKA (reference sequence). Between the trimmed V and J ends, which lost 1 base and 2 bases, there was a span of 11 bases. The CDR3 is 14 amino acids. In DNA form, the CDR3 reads TGCAGTGCTAGAGCGATTATTCCAAACACTGAAGCTTTCTTT. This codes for CSARAIIPNTEAFF.

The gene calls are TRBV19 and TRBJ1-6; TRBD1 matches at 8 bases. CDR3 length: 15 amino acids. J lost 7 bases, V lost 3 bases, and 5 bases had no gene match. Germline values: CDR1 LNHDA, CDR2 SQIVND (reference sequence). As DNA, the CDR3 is TGTGCCAGTAGTATCCAGGGACAGGAAAATTCACCCCTCCACTTT. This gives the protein CASSIQGQENSPLHF.

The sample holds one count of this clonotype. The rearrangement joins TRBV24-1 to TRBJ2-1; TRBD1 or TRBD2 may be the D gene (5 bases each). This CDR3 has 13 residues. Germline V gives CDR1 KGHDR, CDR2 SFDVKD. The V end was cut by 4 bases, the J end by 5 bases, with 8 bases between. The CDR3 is CATSEGRNNEQFF. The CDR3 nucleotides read TGTGCCACCAGTGAGGGACGGAACAATGAGCAGTTCTTC.